This T cell receptor beta chain was obtained from a study of T-cell reconstitution after alpha-beta-depleted transplantation in children. CDR1 is DFQATT, CDR2 SNEGSKA, per germline (reference sequence). CDR3 length equals 13 residues. V was pared by 5 bases and J by 3 bases, with 4 bases of the junction left unmatched. General study points: Elevated TCRbeta diversity at day 60 was traced, in some patients, to surviving recipient T cells and thymic progenitors. Among T cells one year after transplant, newly produced cells accounted for most counts and diversity. Alpha-beta T cells present about two months after transplant were reported to originate from several hundred expanded graft clones.

Researchers prepared the TCRbeta library using unique molecular identifiers, the study reports. TCRdb fed the PCR reads into MiXCR, producing one record per CDR3 protein. Of roughly 500,000 distinct CDR3 sequences listed, roughly a tenth were seen once; the top ten hold 2%. This clonotype was seen repeatedly, ten times or more. Antigen specificity is unknown. The V gene is TRBV20-1, the J gene TRBJ1-5, with TRBD1 matching over 7 bases. The material sequenced was PBMCs, taken before TCRalphabeta/CD19-depleted stem cell transplant. The sequence was collected from a child aged 2 to 9 with inherited bone marrow failure, due to receive a stem cell transplant. CDR3: CSAYRGNNQPQHF. CDR3 in DNA: TGCAGTGCTTACAGGGGAAACAATCAGCCCCAGCATTTT.